This T cell receptor (beta chain) originates from a study of T cell changes during pregnancy in multiple sclerosis. Measured with immunoSEQ multiplex PCR; TCRdb has only the in-frame clones, and not every one. Of around 21,000 clones listed, about 87% are singletons. This CDR3 comprises 14 residues. Trimming left V 5 bases short and J 2 bases short, with 13 bases between. Germline V CDR1 and CDR2: MNHEY, SVGAGI. The sequence was obtained from a female donor in good health, enrolled as a control in a pregnancy study. V is TRBV6-5 and J is TRBJ2-7, with D maybe TRBD2 (5 bases). The material sequenced was CD8+ T cells from peripheral blood mononuclear cells, taken in the third trimester of pregnancy. CDR3 DNA: TGTGCCAGCAGTACCCGGGGTGGGACCTACGAGCAGTACTTC. This codes for CASSTRGGTYEQYF.